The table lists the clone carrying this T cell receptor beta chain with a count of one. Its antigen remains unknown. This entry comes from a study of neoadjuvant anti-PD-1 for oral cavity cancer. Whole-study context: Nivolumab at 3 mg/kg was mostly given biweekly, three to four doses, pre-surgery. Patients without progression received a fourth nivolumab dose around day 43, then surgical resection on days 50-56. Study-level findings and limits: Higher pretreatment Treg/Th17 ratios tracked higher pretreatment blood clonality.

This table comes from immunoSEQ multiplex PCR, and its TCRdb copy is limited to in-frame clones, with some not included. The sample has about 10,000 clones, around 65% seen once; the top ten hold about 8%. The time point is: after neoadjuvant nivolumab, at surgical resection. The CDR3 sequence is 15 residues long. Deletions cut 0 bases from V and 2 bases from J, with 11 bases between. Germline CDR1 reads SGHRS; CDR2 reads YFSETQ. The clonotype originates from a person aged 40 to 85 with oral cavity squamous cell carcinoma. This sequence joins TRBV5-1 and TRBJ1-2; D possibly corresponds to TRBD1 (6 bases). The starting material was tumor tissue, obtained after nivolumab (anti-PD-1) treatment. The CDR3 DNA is TGCGCCAGCAGCTTGGCAGGGGCGGAGAACTATGGCTACACCTTC. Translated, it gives CASSLAGAENYGYTF.